Below are 14 T cell receptor beta chains sequenced from a single sample in a study of T cells in Graves' hyperthyroidism and ophthalmopathy. There were TCR beta CDR3 regions amplified from RNA transcripts. TCR CDR3 regions were first amplified by RT-PCR with HTBI primers. Each CDR3 protein is one row after TCRdb ran MiXCR on the multiplex PCR reads. The sample includes a few hundred thousand distinct CDR3 sequences, about a sixth seen only once; the top ten take 2.5% to 4%. Source material: blood. These receptors all stem from a woman aged 40 to 50 with Graves' ophthalmopathy.

This clonotype was recorded many times. The chain recombines TRBV3-1 with TRBJ1-1; no definite D call. Germline assignment: CDR1 LGHDT and CDR2 YNNKEL (reference sequence). The V end lost 4 bases, the J end lost 4 bases, and 13 bases lay between the germline ends. There are 14 residues in the CDR3. The CDR3 spells CASSPTTFGTEAFF. CDR3 coding DNA: TGTGCCAGCAGCCCGACTACCTTTGGCACTGAAGCTTTCTTT.

This clonotype has a count of ten or more. This chain uses TRBV10-3 with TRBJ2-3; the D call may be TRBD1 or TRBD2 (8 bases each). CDR3 length: 15 residues. CDR1 is ENHRY and CDR2 is SYGVKD in the germline V gene. Trimming left V 5 bases short and J 4 bases short, with 16 bases between. Here the CDR3 reads CAISQQGGLADTQYF. The CDR3, as DNA: TGTGCCATCAGTCAACAGGGGGGACTAGCAGATACGCAGTATTTT.

The rearrangement joins TRBV24-1 to TRBJ2-2, with TRBD2 identical over 7 bases. The CDR3 has 15 residues. CDR1 and CDR2 from the germline V gene are KGHDR and SFDVKD. Trimming took 4 bases from V and 6 from J; bases not matched to a gene: 7. CDR3 residues: CATSETPAGAGELFF. CDR3 DNA: TGTGCCACCAGTGAAACCCCGGCGGGGGCCGGGGAGCTGTTTTTT.

The chain uses TRBV10-3 and TRBJ1-3; D is unresolved. Germline V lookup: CDR1 ENHRY, CDR2 SYGVKD. With 3 bases removed from V and 0 bases from J, the gap between germline ends came to 9 bases. The CDR3 contains 15 residues. The CDR3 region is CAISDGTNSGNTIYF. DNA for the CDR3: TGTGCCATCAGTGACGGAACAAACTCTGGAAACACCATATATTTT.

The chain carries TRBV12-3 or TRBV12-4 and TRBJ2-5; TRBD2 might be the D (5 bases). The V end lost 3 bases, the J end lost 5 bases, and 13 bases lay between the germline ends. This CDR3 is built from 14 residues. The CDR3 nucleotides are TGTGCCAGCAGTTTCCCCTCTGGCGGGGAGACCCAGTACTTC. This translates into CASSFPSGGETQYF.

This clonotype was recorded a few times. This chain uses TRBV6-5 with TRBJ1-2, with no clear D. Germline loops: CDR1 MNHEY, CDR2 SVGAGI. The CDR3 extends over 14 amino acids. The ends were cut back, 5 bases at V and 6 bases at J, with 16 bases in the middle. The CDR3, as DNA: TGTGCCAGCAGTATTAGACGAGGGATCGATGGCTACACCTTC. Translating it yields CASSIRRGIDGYTF.

This clonotype was picked up a small number of times. The chain links TRBV14 to TRBJ1-4, with no clear D. CDR3 length: 15 amino acids. Trimming took 3 bases from V and 0 from J, leaving 8 bases between them. The germline V gene has CDR1 SGHDN and CDR2 FVKESK. The CDR3 loop is CASSHYGATNEKLFF. Here the CDR3 DNA reads TGTGCCAGCAGCCATTACGGGGCAACTAATGAAAAACTGTTTTTT. The whole variable domain, filled in from reference TRBV14 and TRBJ1-4, reads EAGVTQFPSHSVIEKGQTVTLRCDPISGHDNLYWYRRVMGKEIKFLLHFVKESKQDESGMPNNRFLAERTGGTYSTLKVQPAELEDSGVYFCASSHYGATNEKLFFGSGTQLSVL.

V and J are TRBV6-2 or TRBV6-3 and TRBJ1-1; the match to TRBD1 covers 9 bases. V was clipped by 7 bases and J by 3 bases; unmatched bases: 6. CDR1 and CDR2 from the germline V gene are MNHEY and SVGEGT. The CDR3 runs 14 residues. This chain's CDR3 is CASTRGDRDTEAFF. As DNA, the CDR3 is TGTGCCAGCACAAGGGGGGACAGGGACACTGAAGCTTTCTTT.

This clonotype was seen only a few times. The chain uses TRBV6-1 and TRBJ1-5; unclear D gene. CDR1 is MNHNS and CDR2 is SASEGT in the germline V gene. The CDR3 sequence is 14 residues long. Trimming removed 8 bases at V and 4 bases at J, with 15 bases between. Here the CDR3 reads CASGETEPNQPQHF. The CDR3 coding sequence is TGTGCCAGCGGCGAGACGGAACCTAATCAGCCCCAGCATTTT.

The V call is TRBV30, the J call TRBJ1-5; no definite D call. The germline V and J ends were trimmed by 2 bases and 10 bases, with 15 bases remaining between them. This CDR3 comprises 13 residues. Germline V gene sequence: CDR1 GTSNPN, CDR2 SVGIG (reference sequence). The CDR3 reads CAWSQTFNRPQHF. CDR3 DNA sequence: TGTGCCTGGAGTCAAACTTTTAACCGACCCCAGCATTTT.

The J gene is TRBJ2-6, the V gene TRBV7-9; D gene unclear. CDR1 is SEHNR and CDR2 is FQNEAQ in the germline V gene (reference sequence). Trimming took off 2 bases at V and 3 bases at J, with 5 bases between the two ends. This CDR3 is built from 14 residues. The CDR3 DNA is TGTGCCAGCAGCTTATCGGTTGGGGCCAACGTCCTGACTTTC. Protein product: CASSLSVGANVLTF.

This clonotype was counted many times. The rearrangement links TRBV6-5 to TRBJ2-3, with D possibly matching TRBD2 (6 bases). The CDR3 is made up of 20 amino acids. Trimming removed 0 bases from V and 0 bases from J, with 22 bases in between. Per germline, CDR1 MNHEY and CDR2 SVGAGI. DNA of the CDR3: TGTGCCAGCAGTTACTCGATTCGGGCTAGCGAGACCATTAGCACAGATACGCAGTATTTT. Translating it yields CASSYSIRASETISTDTQYF.

The chain couples TRBV6-2 or TRBV6-3 to TRBJ1-2, with 9 bases matching TRBD1. Germline values: CDR1 MNHEY, CDR2 SVGEGT. Trimming cost V 4 bases and J 7 bases; bases outside gene matches: 7. This CDR3 contains 14 residues. The CDR3 here is CASSLPGQGGGYTF. DNA for the CDR3: TGTGCCAGCAGTTTACCGGGACAGGGAGGTGGCTACACCTTC.

This clonotype was seen ten or more times. This sequence joins TRBV30 and TRBJ1-5; possible D gene TRBD1, 6 bases. V lost 4 bases, J lost 2 bases, and 9 bases lay in between. CDR3 length: 13 residues. CDR1 is GTSNPN and CDR2 is SVGIG in the germline V gene (reference sequence). CDR3 sequence (DNA): TGTGCCTGGAACTCAGGGGGCAATCAGCCCCAGCATTTT. Encoded protein: CAWNSGGNQPQHF.